This T cell receptor (beta chain) was captured in a study of cytomegalovirus exposure and HLA in healthy donors. The germline gives CDR1 MNHEY, CDR2 SVGAGI. V was trimmed by 5 bases and J by 1 base, leaving 11 bases between them. CDR3 size: 15 residues. Here immunoSEQ multiplex PCR was the method, and the copy in TCRdb shows in-frame clones only, minus some. There are about 220,000 clones in the sample; 75% to 95% occur only once, and roughly 1% lies in the top ten. The receptor comes from a woman in her late teens or twenties in good health and CMV-seronegative. Input material: PBMCs. This chain joins TRBV6-5 and TRBJ2-2; D remains ambiguous. The CDR3 DNA follows: TGTGCCAGCAGTATCGCCAGGATGAACACCGGGGAGCTGTTTTTT. Amino acids: CASSIARMNTGELFF.